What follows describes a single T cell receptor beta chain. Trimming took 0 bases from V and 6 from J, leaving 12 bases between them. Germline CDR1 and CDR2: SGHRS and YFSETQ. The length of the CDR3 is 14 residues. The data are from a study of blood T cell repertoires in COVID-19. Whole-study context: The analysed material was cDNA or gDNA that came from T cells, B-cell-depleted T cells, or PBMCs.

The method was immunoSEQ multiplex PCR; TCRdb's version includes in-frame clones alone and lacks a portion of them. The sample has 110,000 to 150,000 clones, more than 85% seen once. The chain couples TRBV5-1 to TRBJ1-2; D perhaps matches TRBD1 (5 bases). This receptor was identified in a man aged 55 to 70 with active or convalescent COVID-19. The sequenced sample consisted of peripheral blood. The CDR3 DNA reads TGCGCCAGCAGCTTGGGGGCAGGGCAGGATGGCTACACCTTC. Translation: CASSLGAGQDGYTF.